This entry lists 21 T cell receptor beta chains sequenced from one sample in a study of OX40 agonist ivuxolimab in advanced cancers. Library preparation used the immunoSEQ multiplex PCR assay. This is the immuneACCESS table as TCRdb keeps it, with only in-frame sequences that have V and J called. A part of the clones is gone; compared with another copy, unresolved V genes explain less than half, and the rest is unexplained. The table for this sample lists tens of thousands of clones; approximately 85% of them were counted only once. The ten biggest clones cover approximately 15% of the sample. The sample here was CD4+ or CD8+ T cells sorted from blood, taken in a trial of the OX40 agonist ivuxolimab. The receptors were gathered from an adult with an advanced solid tumor such as melanoma, head and neck, liver or kidney cancer.

In nucleotides, the CDR3 is TGTGCCAGCAGCTTAGACCTGGAGACCCAGTACTTC. Residues: CASSLDLETQYF. This chain joins TRBV7-9 and TRBJ2-5; D remains ambiguous. The V gene lost 1 base and the J gene lost 5 bases, with 5 bases spanning the gap. The CDR3 loop spans 12 amino acids. Germline-derived CDR1 and CDR2 are SEHNR and FQNEAQ (reference sequence).

The V call is TRBV9, the J call TRBJ2-7; weak D call: TRBD1 (5 bases). Trimming removed 2 bases at V and 3 bases at J, with 12 bases between. CDR1 and CDR2 from the germline V gene are SGDLS and YYNGEE. CDR3 length: 14 residues. The CDR3 DNA follows: TGTGCCAGCAGCGTGGGGCGTACGGGCTACGAGCAGTACTTC. Translating gives CASSVGRTGYEQYF.

The chain recombines TRBV7-3 with TRBJ2-2, with TRBD1 matching 8 bases. The CDR3 contains 15 residues. Trimming cost V 5 bases and J 5 bases; bases outside gene matches: 7. Germline V gives CDR1 SGHTA, CDR2 FQGTGA. Written as DNA, the CDR3 is TGTGCCAGCAGCGCAGGGGGACAGGCGACCGGGGAGCTGTTTTTT. It codes for CASSAGGQATGELFF.

The chain uses TRBV19 and TRBJ1-2, with 8 bases identical to TRBD1. Germline CDR1 and CDR2: LNHDA and SQIVND (reference sequence). The CDR3 spans 16 residues. Trimming removed 3 bases from V and 4 bases from J; junction bases left unmatched: 10. The CDR3: CASSIWSGGPSYGYTF. The DNA of the CDR3 is TGTGCCAGTAGTATTTGGTCAGGGGGCCCTAGCTATGGCTACACCTTC. Variable domain in full (rest from reference TRBV19 and TRBJ1-2): DGGITQSPKYLFRKEGQNVTLSCEQNLNHDAMYWYRQDPGQGLRLIYYSQIVNDFQKGDIAEGYSVSREKKESFPLTVTSAQKNPTAFYLCASSIWSGGPSYGYTFGSGTRLTVV.

The chain joins TRBV4-3 to TRBJ1-1, with D unclear. CDR3 length equals 13 residues. Germline CDR1 LGHNA, CDR2 YSLEER. V was trimmed by 8 bases and J by 6 bases, leaving 16 bases between them. As DNA, the CDR3 is TGCGCCAGCGGAGATGAGGAGGGTGCTGAAGCTTTCTTT. It is translated as CASGDEEGAEAFF.

This clone occurred once. The J gene is TRBJ2-5, the V gene TRBV9; the match to TRBD2 covers 7 bases. This CDR3 comprises 15 residues. The germline gives CDR1 SGDLS, CDR2 YYNGEE. Trimming took 0 bases from V and 3 from J; bases not matched to a gene: 5. The chain's CDR3 is CASSVEWGGEETQYF. The CDR3 nucleotides read TGTGCCAGCAGCGTAGAGTGGGGGGGTGAAGAGACCCAGTACTTC.

This clone was seen only a few times. V is TRBV19 and J is TRBJ2-1, with TRBD1 identical over 10 bases. The CDR3 runs to 15 residues. Germline CDR1 is LNHDA and CDR2 is SQIVND (reference sequence). Germline trimming cut 1 base from V and 6 bases from J; bases unmatched to any gene: 3. The CDR3 DNA sequence: TGTGCCAGTAGTATAGTTGGGACAGGGGCCAATGAGCAGTTCTTC. It codes for CASSIVGTGANEQFF.

The V gene is TRBV7-3, the J gene TRBJ2-3; a possible D gene is TRBD2 (6 bases). The V and J ends lost 2 bases and 3 bases respectively, with 15 bases between them. CDR1 is SGHTA and CDR2 is FQGTGA in the germline V gene. The CDR3 is 16 residues long. CDR3 bases: TGTGCCAGCAGCTTATCTGTGCGGGGTCCAACAGATACGCAGTATTTT. Translation: CASSLSVRGPTDTQYF.

This clone was seen at least ten times. The V call is TRBV19, the J call TRBJ2-7; perhaps TRBD1 as D (5 bases). This CDR3 spans 13 amino acids. V lost 8 bases, J lost 5 bases, and 16 bases lay in between. Germline V gene data show CDR1 as LNHDA and CDR2 as SQIVND (reference sequence). The CDR3 is CASSRGPPDEQYF. CDR3 bases: TGTGCCAGTTCTAGGGGCCCGCCGGACGAGCAGTACTTC.

The rearrangement uses TRBV20-1 and TRBJ1-1; D gene uncertain. The V gene's germline CDR1 is DFQATT and CDR2 SNEGSKA (reference sequence). The CDR3 runs 11 residues. The CDR3 here is CRYSVGPEAFF. CDR3 bases: TGCAGGTACTCCGTTGGGCCTGAAGCTTTCTTT.

The chain couples TRBV7-2 to TRBJ2-3; D gene uncertain. Between the trimmed V and J ends, which lost 3 bases and 4 bases, there was a span of 5 bases. The V gene's germline CDR1 is SGHTA and CDR2 FQGNSA. This CDR3 has 12 residues. The CDR3 DNA follows: TGTGCCAGCAGCTTCTTCTCAGATACGCAGTATTTT. This gives the protein CASSFFSDTQYF.

The chain employs TRBV7-9 and TRBJ1-2; the match to TRBD1 covers 8 bases. This CDR3 has 16 residues. Trimming at V came to 1 base and at J to 6 bases, leaving 10 bases not matched to a gene. The germline CDR1 and CDR2 sequences are SEHNR and FQNEAQ (reference sequence). CDR3: CASSLVDAGGPHGYTF. The CDR3 DNA sequence: TGTGCCAGCAGCTTAGTCGATGCAGGGGGCCCTCATGGCTACACCTTC.

CDR3 loop: CASSYLRGPNSYEQYF. The CDR3 nucleotides read TGTGCCAGCAGTTATCTACGGGGGCCTAACTCCTACGAGCAGTACTTC. The rearrangement links TRBV27 to TRBJ2-7; the D call may be TRBD1 or TRBD2 (6 bases each). Trimming left V 4 bases short and J 0 bases short, with 16 bases between. Germline V gene lookup returns CDR1 MNHEY and CDR2 SMNVEV (reference sequence). The CDR3 covers 16 residues.

The chain links TRBV28 to TRBJ2-1; D unclear. Germline V gives CDR1 MDHEN, CDR2 SYDVKM. This CDR3 has 12 residues. V lost 6 bases, J lost 4 bases, and 7 bases lay in between. CDR3 in DNA: TGTGCCAGCAGCCCCGGGTACAATGAGCAGTTCTTC. Amino acid sequence: CASSPGYNEQFF. The full variable domain, completed using reference TRBV28 and TRBJ2-1, is DVKVTQSSRYLVKRTGEKVFLECVQDMDHENMFWYRQDPGLGLRLIYFSYDVKMKEKGDIPEGYSVSREKKERFSLILESASTNQTSMYLCASSPGYNEQFFGPGTRLTVL.

The gene calls are TRBV27 and TRBJ1-1; D may be TRBD1 (6 bases). This CDR3 has 11 residues. Trimming pared 3 bases from V and 8 bases from J, leaving 7 bases between. Per germline, CDR1 MNHEY and CDR2 SMNVEV (reference sequence). For the CDR3, the DNA is TGTGCCAGCAGTTTCGGGACAGAAGCTTTCTTT. Translated, it gives CASSFGTEAFF.

The genes are TRBV6-5 and TRBJ2-4; D might be TRBD1 or TRBD2, each matching 6 bases. This CDR3 has 13 amino acids. Trimming removed 5 bases from V and 7 bases from J, with 12 bases in between. Germline CDR1 is MNHEY and CDR2 is SVGAGI. For the CDR3, the DNA is TGTGCCAGCAGTACTCAGGGGAGGAACATTCAGTACTTC. Amino acids: CASSTQGRNIQYF.

The rearrangement links TRBV18 to TRBJ1-2, with D perhaps matching TRBD1 (5 bases). The CDR3 totals 16 residues. V lost 0 bases and J 2 bases, leaving 13 bases between the germline ends. CDR1 is KGHSH and CDR2 is LQKENI in the germline V gene. The CDR3 region is CASSPPAAGINYGYTF. The CDR3 DNA reads TGTGCCAGCTCACCACCGGCGGCAGGGATCAACTATGGCTACACCTTC.

The chain recombines TRBV7-8 with TRBJ1-1; possibly TRBD1 for D (6 bases). The germline V and J ends were trimmed by 3 bases and 0 bases, with 14 bases remaining between them. This CDR3 comprises 16 residues. Germline V gene data show CDR1 as SGHVS and CDR2 as FQNEAQ. The chain's CDR3 is CASSFGSRGMNTEAFF. Here the CDR3 DNA reads TGTGCCAGCAGCTTTGGTAGCAGGGGCATGAACACTGAAGCTTTCTTT.

V usage is TRBV4-3 and J usage is TRBJ1-5; 7 bases map to TRBD1. CDR1 and CDR2 (germline): LGHNA, YSLEER. The CDR3 totals 17 residues. Trimming cost V 1 base and J 4 bases; bases outside gene matches: 10. Here the CDR3 reads CASSQGPTGTENQPQHF. CDR3 nucleotide sequence: TGCGCCAGCAGCCAAGGGCCAACCGGGACAGAAAATCAGCCCCAGCATTTT.

The rearrangement links TRBV6-6 to TRBJ1-2; unclear D gene. The CDR3 runs 11 residues. The V and J ends lost 10 bases and 0 bases respectively, with 6 bases between them. CDR1 MNHNY and CDR2 SVGAGI come from the germline V gene (reference sequence). The CDR3 reads CATTANYGYTF. The CDR3, as DNA: TGTGCCACCACAGCTAACTATGGCTACACCTTC.

The chain couples TRBV19 to TRBJ1-1; weak D call: TRBD1 (6 bases). Per germline, CDR1 LNHDA and CDR2 SQIVND (reference sequence). The V end was cut by 5 bases, the J end by 8 bases, with 9 bases between. The CDR3 covers 11 residues. The CDR3 spells CASSWRGEAFF. CDR3 DNA: TGTGCCAGTAGTTGGAGGGGGGAAGCTTTCTTT.